This T cell receptor beta chain was identified in a study of OX40 agonist ivuxolimab in advanced cancers. The assay was immunoSEQ multiplex PCR, and TCRdb's table has in-frame clones only and misses some. The data contain about 73,000 clones, around 89% of them singletons. The CDR3 sequence is 13 residues long. V lost 6 bases, J lost 1 base, and 9 bases lay in between. CDR1 LGHNT and CDR2 FRNRAP come from the germline V gene. The receptor was derived from an adult with an advanced solid tumor such as melanoma, head and neck, liver or kidney cancer. The chain uses TRBV12-5 and TRBJ1-1, with a possible D match to TRBD1 (5 bases). Sequences were derived from CD4+ or CD8+ T cells sorted from blood, sampled in a trial of the OX40 agonist ivuxolimab. The CDR3 sequence: CASGRGQNTEAFF. CDR3 nucleotides: TGTGCTAGTGGACGAGGACAGAACACTGAAGCTTTCTTT.